This T cell receptor beta chain originates from a study of CD8+CD57+ T cells in acquired aplastic anemia. Study overall: The mean DNA yield obtained from sorted CD4+ and CD8+ cells came to approximately 3.2 ug. An average of about 11 million reads for CD4+ cells was obtained from healthy donors.

Profiling of TCR beta VDJ combinations and CDR3 sequences used genomic DNA as template. MiXCR was run by TCRdb on the reads, yielding one entry per CDR3 protein. The sample shows approximately 200,000 distinct CDR3 sequences, under 65% of them seen only once. General observations from the study: CD8+ Simpson's diversity did not differ significantly between patients and controls. Roughly 30 CD8+ CDR3 sequences occurred in both the patients and the controls.

The CDR3 sequence is 15 residues long. V lost 5 bases, J lost 5 bases, and 19 bases lay in between. Germline V CDR1 and CDR2: DFQATT, SNEGSKA (reference sequence). The sample holds many counts of this clonotype. Its antigen is undetermined. The sequenced material came from sorted CD4+, CD8+, or CD8+CD57+ T cells (not recorded which) from PBMCs. This clonotype was obtained from a human donor in good health. V gene TRBV20-1 combines with J gene TRBJ2-1, with D possibly matching TRBD2 (6 bases). CDR3 coding DNA: TGCAGTGCTGCCATGACTGGGCGCGGGGACAATGAGCAGTTCTTC. Residues: CSAAMTGRGDNEQFF.